Presented here are 28 T cell receptor beta chains from one specimen sequenced in a study of cytomegalovirus exposure and HLA in healthy donors. PCR involved 60 Vbeta and 13 Jbeta primers. The data were produced by immunoSEQ multiplex PCR, yet TCRdb's version contains in-frame clones alone and is incomplete. The sample consists of 140,000 to 150,000 clones, more than 75% of them appearing once. Sequences were obtained from PBMCs. The receptors derive from a man aged 40-55 years in good health and CMV-seronegative.

V usage is TRBV9 and J usage is TRBJ2-1; D not resolved. Per the germline V gene, CDR1 is SGDLS and CDR2 is YYNGEE. Trimming left V 4 bases short and J 5 bases short, with 10 bases between. This CDR3 region has 13 residues. CDR3 region: CASSPRGHNEQFF. CDR3 DNA sequence: TGTGCCAGCAGCCCTCGTGGGCACAATGAGCAGTTCTTC.

Only one count was recorded for this clone. The V call is TRBV28, the J call TRBJ1-2; tentative D call: TRBD1 (5 bases). CDR1 and CDR2 from the germline V gene are MDHEN and SYDVKM. The V end was cut by 1 base, the J end by 5 bases, with 11 bases between. CDR3 length: 14 residues. CDR3 nucleotide sequence: TGTGCCAGCAGTTTATCCGGAGGGGAATATGGCTACACCTTC. Amino acid sequence: CASSLSGGEYGYTF.

This clone was counted a few times. This rearrangement joins TRBV11-2 to TRBJ2-3, with 9 bases lining up with TRBD2. The CDR3 sequence is 17 residues long. The trim removed 1 base at V and 1 base at J, leaving 6 bases unmatched. Germline loops: CDR1 SGHAT, CDR2 FQNNGV. The CDR3 is CASSLVAGGSGTDTQYF. The DNA for the CDR3 is TGTGCCAGCAGCTTAGTGGCGGGGGGGTCTGGCACAGATACGCAGTATTTT. Together with reference TRBV11-2 and TRBJ2-3, the CDR3 gives the full variable domain: EAGVAQSPRYKIIEKRQSVAFWCNPISGHATLYWYQQILGQGPKLLIQFQNNGVVDDSQLPKDRFSAERLKGVDSTLKIQPAKLEDSAVYLCASSLVAGGSGTDTQYFGPGTRLTVL.

The chain recombines TRBV30 with TRBJ2-2; 9 nucleotides match TRBD2. The V gene end was trimmed by 3 bases and the J gene end by 3 bases; junction bases not matched to a gene: 2. This CDR3 has 14 amino acids. Germline V CDR1 and CDR2: GTSNPN, SVGIG (reference sequence). The CDR3 nucleotides are TGTGCCTGGAGCCTAGCGGGGTACACCGGGGAGCTGTTTTTT. Its translation is CAWSLAGYTGELFF.

This sequence joins TRBV4-1 and TRBJ1-5; 8 bases match TRBD1. The CDR3 is made up of 17 amino acids. Germline CDR1 is MGHRA and CDR2 is YSYEKL. The J segment lost 0 bases and the V segment lost 5 bases, leaving 9 bases of the junction unmatched. The CDR3 sequence: CASSERQGLISNQPQHF. CDR3 nucleotide sequence: TGCGCCAGCAGCGAACGACAGGGGTTGATTAGCAATCAGCCCCAGCATTTT.

This rearrangement joins TRBV20-1 to TRBJ2-2; TRBD1 is a possible D gene (5 bases). The CDR3 has 11 residues. With 1 base removed from V and 14 bases from J, the gap between germline ends came to 11 bases. CDR1 DFQATT and CDR2 SNEGSKA come from the germline V gene (reference sequence). The CDR3 region has the DNA TGCAGTGCTAGAGTTTCAAGGGGTCTGTTTTTT. The encoded protein is CSARVSRGLFF.

The chain links TRBV5-4 to TRBJ1-6; 7 bases are shared with TRBD1. V dropped 4 bases and J dropped 5; count of bases not matched to a gene: 9. Germline CDR1 SGHNT, CDR2 YYREEE (reference sequence). The CDR3 consists of 16 residues. In DNA form, the CDR3 reads TGTGCCAGCAGCCCCGACAGGGACGCGAATAATTCACCCCTCCACTTT. Its protein product is CASSPDRDANNSPLHF.

For this clone: Other DNA sequences in the same sample also yield this CDR3. The rearrangement links TRBV28 to TRBJ1-3; a possible D gene is TRBD1 (5 bases). The germline V gene has CDR1 MDHEN and CDR2 SYDVKM. V lost 3 bases, J lost 1 base, and 7 bases lay in between. This CDR3 has 14 residues. The CDR3 reads CASSFRGSGNTIYF. Here the CDR3 DNA reads TGTGCCAGCAGTTTTAGGGGTTCTGGAAACACCATATATTTT.

This clone was counted a single time. The chain combines TRBV11-2 with TRBJ2-3; D perhaps matches TRBD2 (5 bases). The CDR3 extends over 15 amino acids. CDR1 and CDR2 from the germline V gene are SGHAT and FQNNGV. Between the trimmed V and J ends, which lost 0 bases and 7 bases, there was a span of 14 bases. This CDR3 reads CASSLDPSRTHTQYF. DNA for the CDR3: TGTGCCAGCAGCTTAGACCCTAGCCGAACCCATACGCAGTATTTT. Looking up the rest from reference TRBV11-2 and TRBJ2-3 gives the full variable domain: EAGVAQSPRYKIIEKRQSVAFWCNPISGHATLYWYQQILGQGPKLLIQFQNNGVVDDSQLPKDRFSAERLKGVDSTLKIQPAKLEDSAVYLCASSLDPSRTHTQYFGPGTRLTVL.

This clone was seen only once. The chain links TRBV27 to TRBJ1-2; 7 nucleotides align to TRBD1. The CDR3 sequence is 14 residues long. CDR1 MNHEY and CDR2 SMNVEV come from the germline V gene (reference sequence). V lost 0 bases to trimming and J lost 5 bases; unmatched junction nucleotides: 3. The CDR3 bases are TGTGCCAGCAGTTTATCAGGGGGCCGGTATGGCTACACCTTC. Translated, it gives CASSLSGGRYGYTF.

This clone was seen a handful of times. The chain employs TRBV28 and TRBJ1-2, with 7 bases that match TRBD1. Germline V gene lookup returns CDR1 MDHEN and CDR2 SYDVKM. The length of the CDR3 is 14 residues. The V segment lost 10 bases and the J segment 0 bases; nucleotides outside the gene matches: 8. The CDR3 spells CANRTGGSNYGYTF. CDR3 sequence (DNA): TGTGCCAACCGGACAGGTGGCTCTAACTATGGCTACACCTTC.

This clone was seen a handful of times. The chain joins TRBV7-2 to TRBJ1-4; D ambiguous. The ends were cut back, 4 bases at V and 13 bases at J, with 19 bases in the middle. Germline loops: CDR1 SGHTA, CDR2 FQGNSA. This CDR3 is built from 14 residues. In DNA, the CDR3 is TGTGCCAGCAGCTCACAGAGTGGTGAGCCTTTACTGTTTTTT. This encodes CASSSQSGEPLLFF.

The chain couples TRBV7-6 to TRBJ2-1; maybe TRBD1 (5 bases). Germline lookup yields CDR1 SGHVS and CDR2 FNYEAQ. Trimming left V 3 bases short and J 3 bases short, with 9 bases between. The CDR3 is 14 amino acids. CDR3 loop: CASSFGTGYNEQFF. CDR3 coding DNA: TGTGCCAGCAGCTTCGGAACAGGCTACAATGAGCAGTTCTTC.

The chain recombines TRBV28 with TRBJ2-3; no clear D. V was pared by 7 bases and J by 2 bases, with 13 bases between. Germline assignment: CDR1 MDHEN and CDR2 SYDVKM. The CDR3 is made up of 14 amino acids. CDR3 protein: CASTPALDTDTQYF. The CDR3 DNA follows: TGTGCCAGCACCCCCGCATTAGACACAGATACGCAGTATTTT.

The chain uses TRBV5-6 and TRBJ2-7, with 9 bases fitting TRBD1. This CDR3 is 15 amino acids long. Germline V CDR1 and CDR2: SGHDT, YYEEEE. The ends lost 3 bases at V and 7 bases at J; junction bases unmatched: 11. CDR3 in DNA: TGTGCCAGCAGCTGGGACCCGGGACAGGGCGGTGAGCAGTACTTC. This encodes CASSWDPGQGGEQYF. Drawing the rest from reference TRBV5-6 and TRBJ2-7, the complete variable domain is DAGVTQSPTHLIKTRGQQVTLRCSPKSGHDTVSWYQQALGQGPQFIFQYYEEEERQRGNFPDRFSGHQFPNYSSELNVNALLLGDSALYLCASSWDPGQGGEQYFGPGTRLTVT.

The rearrangement uses TRBV19 and TRBJ1-5, with TRBD1 as a possible D gene (6 bases). V lost 4 bases and J 4 bases, leaving 17 bases between the germline ends. CDR1 LNHDA and CDR2 SQIVND come from the germline V gene (reference sequence). CDR3 length: 16 amino acids. The chain's CDR3 is CASSTTWTEINQPQHF. The CDR3, as DNA: TGTGCCAGTAGTACAACGTGGACAGAGATTAATCAGCCCCAGCATTTT.

The rearrangement joins TRBV4-2 to TRBJ2-1, with TRBD2 matching over 7 bases. Unmatched junction bases numbered 9, after V lost 3 bases and J lost 4 bases. Germline V gene sequence: CDR1 LGHNA, CDR2 YNFKEQ. CDR3 length equals 16 residues. Here the CDR3 reads CASSQDRRGGYNEQFF. The CDR3 nucleotides read TGTGCCAGCAGCCAGGATAGACGGGGAGGGTACAATGAGCAGTTCTTC.

The chain employs TRBV28 and TRBJ2-1; TRBD2 matches at 8 bases. V lost 2 bases and J lost 9; bases outside the gene matches: 6. Germline CDR1 reads MDHEN; CDR2 reads SYDVKM. The CDR3 length is 14 residues. CDR3 residues: CASSLPGLVSEQFF. CDR3 in DNA: TGTGCCAGCAGTTTACCGGGACTAGTGAGTGAGCAGTTCTTC. The full variable domain, in which reference TRBV28 and TRBJ2-1 provide the parts outside the CDR3, is DVKVTQSSRYLVKRTGEKVFLECVQDMDHENMFWYRQDPGLGLRLIYFSYDVKMKEKGDIPEGYSVSREKKERFSLILESASTNQTSMYLCASSLPGLVSEQFFGPGTRLTVL.

The chain has TRBV7-9 and TRBJ2-2; D ambiguous. The germline gives CDR1 SEHNR, CDR2 FQNEAQ (reference sequence). Trimming removed 4 bases from V and 4 bases from J, with 13 bases in between. The CDR3 consists of 15 residues. Here the CDR3 reads CASSSGSVGTGELFF. CDR3 nucleotide sequence: TGTGCCAGCAGCTCCGGGTCAGTCGGCACCGGGGAGCTGTTTTTT.

As concerns this clone: The limits of the CDR3 on the DNA are not certain, so only TCRdb's listed CDR3 is given. Within the sample, other DNA sequences also encode this same CDR3. The CDR3: CASSQESGWGQGSRF. This chain connects TRBV4-1 to TRBJ2-4; the D segment call TRBD1 is taken from the table without a DNA check. The CDR3 length equals 15 residues, ends included. Germline lookup yields CDR1 MGHRA and CDR2 YSYEKL.

V gene TRBV28 combines with J gene TRBJ2-5; 9 bases match TRBD1. This CDR3 region has 18 residues. V shed 4 bases, J shed 3 bases, and the junction held 15 bases outside the gene matches. The germline V gene encodes CDR1 MDHEN and CDR2 SYDVKM. CDR3 sequence: CASSSRQGGVPREETQYF. In nucleotides, the CDR3 is TGTGCCAGCAGTTCCCGACAGGGGGGCGTTCCTAGGGAAGAGACCCAGTACTTC.

In the case of this clone: Other DNA sequences in this sample translate to the same CDR3. The chain couples TRBV27 to TRBJ2-1; TRBD2 aligns across 15 bases. Trimming removed 6 bases from V and 4 bases from J; junction bases left unmatched: 4. CDR1 is MNHEY, CDR2 SMNVEV, per germline (reference sequence). There are 16 residues in the CDR3. The CDR3 protein is CASSRGTSGGYNEQFF. The CDR3, as DNA: TGTGCCAGCAGCCGTGGGACTAGCGGGGGGTACAATGAGCAGTTCTTC.

This clone turned up a few times. This chain joins TRBV5-6 and TRBJ1-5, with TRBD1 matching over 12 bases. Trimming took 4 bases from V and 6 from J; bases not matched to a gene: 2. Germline loops: CDR1 SGHDT, CDR2 YYEEEE. This CDR3 has 14 amino acids. CDR3 DNA sequence: TGTGCCAGCAGCCAGGGACAGGGGGCTCAGCCCCAGCATTTT. It translates to CASSQGQGAQPQHF.

The chain employs TRBV10-3 and TRBJ2-6; a weak D match, TRBD2 (7 bases). V was clipped by 3 bases and J by 1 base, with 16 bases between them. The CDR3 is 18 residues long. Germline V CDR1 and CDR2: ENHRY, SYGVKD. CDR3 residues: CAISDVTGGDSGANVLTF. DNA of the CDR3: TGTGCCATCAGTGACGTAACGGGGGGCGATTCTGGGGCCAACGTCCTGACTTTC.

J is TRBJ2-1 and V is TRBV11-3; 13 nucleotides match TRBD2. The CDR3 loop spans 17 amino acids. CDR1 is SGHNT, CDR2 YENEEA, per germline. V was pared by 4 bases and J by 2 bases, with 5 bases of the junction left unmatched. CDR3: CASSWGTSGETYNEQFF. CDR3 nucleotide sequence: TGTGCCAGCAGCTGGGGGACTAGCGGGGAAACCTACAATGAGCAGTTCTTC.

The chain couples TRBV19 to TRBJ2-7; TRBD1 matches at 10 bases. J lost 5 bases, V lost 3 bases, and 7 bases had no gene match. The CDR3 is made up of 15 amino acids. Germline V CDR1 and CDR2: LNHDA, SQIVND (reference sequence). The CDR3 DNA reads TGTGCCAGTAGTATCGGGACAGGGGTATCGGACGAGCAGTACTTC. This translates into CASSIGTGVSDEQYF.

V usage is TRBV19 and J usage is TRBJ2-1, with 7 nucleotides matching TRBD1. V lost 5 bases to trimming and J lost 7 bases; unmatched junction nucleotides: 2. The CDR3 is made up of 12 amino acids. Germline-derived CDR1 and CDR2 are LNHDA and SQIVND (reference sequence). The DNA for the CDR3 is TGTGCCAGTAGTTTACAGGGGAATGAGCAGTTCTTC. Translating gives CASSLQGNEQFF.

A few counts support this clone. The CDR3 DNA sequence: TGTGCCAGCAGTCAAGGGACAGGGGGGGCCACTGAAGCTTTCTTT. As protein: CASSQGTGGATEAFF. The chain recombines TRBV27 with TRBJ1-1; 11 bases line up with TRBD1. The CDR3 extends over 15 amino acids. CDR1 is MNHEY, CDR2 SMNVEV, per germline (reference sequence). After removal of 5 bases from V and 4 bases from J, the junction contained 6 bases not matched to a gene.